The 24 T cell receptor beta chains below all came from one sample that was sequenced in a study of a mutant IDH1 vaccine in newly diagnosed glioma. Their antigens remain unidentified. Here immunoSEQ multiplex PCR was the method, and the copy in TCRdb shows in-frame clones only, minus some. The data hold 31,000 or so clones, with approximately 80% observed a single time. This sample's time point: week 35, safety follow-up. A single vaccine dose contained 300 ug of mutant IDH1 20-mer peptide, and topical imiquimod was used with it. Sequencing was performed on PBMCs, taken from a glioma patient whose treatment included an IDH1 peptide vaccine. The source is a woman aged 40 to 50 with glioma.

The chain links TRBV7-2 to TRBJ1-3, with D perhaps TRBD1 (5 bases). Germline-derived CDR1 and CDR2 are SGHTA and FQGNSA. Trimming removed 0 bases at V and 0 bases at J, with 9 bases between. This CDR3 region has 16 residues. In DNA form, the CDR3 reads TGTGCCAGCAGCTTAGCGGGGACCAACTCTGGAAACACCATATATTTT. This encodes CASSLAGTNSGNTIYF.

J is TRBJ2-1 and V is TRBV4-1; TRBD2 matches 8 bases. Germline V gene lookup returns CDR1 MGHRA and CDR2 YSYEKL. This CDR3 spans 16 amino acids. V gave up 1 base and J gave up 2 bases; unmatched junction bases: 4. This CDR3 is CASSQGTAGAYNEQFF. Here the CDR3 DNA reads TGCGCCAGCAGCCAAGGAACAGCGGGAGCCTACAATGAGCAGTTCTTC.

The CDR3 sequence is CAWSVTGEDGYTF. The CDR3 DNA follows: TGTGCCTGGAGTGTAACAGGGGAGGATGGCTACACCTTC. The chain recombines TRBV30 with TRBJ1-2; TRBD1 agrees at 7 bases. CDR1 is GTSNPN, CDR2 SVGIG, per germline (reference sequence). The CDR3 runs 13 residues. The V gene end was trimmed by 0 bases and the J gene end by 6 bases; junction bases not matched to a gene: 4.

J is TRBJ2-7 and V is TRBV9; TRBD1 is a possible D gene (6 bases). V was trimmed by 4 bases and J by 2 bases, leaving 16 bases between them. Germline CDR1 SGDLS, CDR2 YYNGEE. This CDR3 comprises 15 residues. DNA for the CDR3: TGTGCCAGCAGCCCACAGATGGGGGCCCCCTACGAGCAGTACTTC. Its protein product is CASSPQMGAPYEQYF.

The sample holds one count of this clone. This chain uses TRBV30 with TRBJ1-3; no clear D gene. The germline CDR1 and CDR2 sequences are GTSNPN and SVGIG (reference sequence). This CDR3 contains 14 residues. Trimming removed 2 bases at V and 0 bases at J, with 8 bases between. The CDR3 is CAWSNKASGNTIYF. The CDR3 nucleotides read TGTGCCTGGAGTAATAAAGCCTCTGGAAACACCATATATTTT. Using reference TRBV30 and TRBJ1-3 for the parts outside the CDR3, the full variable domain is SQTIHQWPATLVQPVGSPLSLECTVEGTSNPNLYWYRQAAGRGLQLLFYSVGIGQISSEVPQNLSASRPQDRQFILSSKKLLLSDSGFYLCAWSNKASGNTIYFGEGSWLTVV.

The chain couples TRBV7-6 to TRBJ2-1; 12 bases are shared with TRBD2. CDR3 size: 16 residues. V shed 4 bases, J shed 9 bases, and the junction held 10 bases outside the gene matches. Germline V lookup: CDR1 SGHVS, CDR2 FNYEAQ. Written as DNA, the CDR3 is TGTGCCAGCAGCTCCTCGACTAGCGGGGGTCGTGTTGAGCAGTTCTTC. Its protein is CASSSSTSGGRVEQFF.

V is TRBV7-9 and J is TRBJ2-5; perhaps TRBD1 as D (5 bases). Trimming took 1 base from V and 0 from J, leaving 6 bases between them. The CDR3 spans 14 residues. Germline CDR1 SEHNR, CDR2 FQNEAQ (reference sequence). Here the CDR3 DNA reads TGTGCCAGCAGCTTAGTCAGGGACCAAGAGACCCAGTACTTC. The encoded protein is CASSLVRDQETQYF.

The chain employs TRBV2 and TRBJ2-7; a possible D gene is TRBD1 (6 bases). CDR1 SNHLY and CDR2 FYNNEI come from the germline V gene. V dropped 1 base and J dropped 3 bases, with 13 bases sitting between them. This CDR3 has 15 amino acids. The CDR3 DNA is TGTGCCAGCAGTGAAGATGTGCAGGGGAACTACGAGCAGTACTTC. Residues: CASSEDVQGNYEQYF.

This chain connects TRBV5-1 to TRBJ1-2; D gene unclear. CDR1 is SGHRS and CDR2 is YFSETQ in the germline V gene. Trimming removed 0 bases from V and 6 bases from J, with 6 bases in between. This CDR3 is 12 amino acids long. The chain's CDR3 is CASSLGRDGYTF. The CDR3 DNA reads as TGCGCCAGCAGCTTGGGGCGAGATGGCTACACCTTC.

The J gene is TRBJ1-2, the V gene TRBV5-5; 7 positions match TRBD1. Trimming took 7 bases from V and 3 from J; bases not matched to a gene: 9. The V gene's germline CDR1 is SGHKS and CDR2 YYEKEE (reference sequence). This CDR3 region has 14 residues. CDR3 nucleotides: TGTGCCAGCTGCCACCTAGGGGGCGACTATGGCTACACCTTC. Amino acids: CASCHLGGDYGYTF.

J is TRBJ1-2 and V is TRBV7-9, with D perhaps matching TRBD1 (5 bases). The CDR3 covers 15 residues. Deletions cut 4 bases from V and 5 bases from J, with 17 bases between. Looked up from germline, CDR1 is SEHNR and CDR2 is FQNEAQ (reference sequence). CDR3 protein: CASSSRGSRVYGYTF. CDR3 sequence (DNA): TGTGCCAGCAGCTCCCGGGGCTCCCGGGTGTATGGCTACACCTTC.

The rearrangement uses TRBV7-9 and TRBJ1-6; TRBD1 agrees at 7 bases. This CDR3 contains 16 residues. J was trimmed by 6 bases and V by 4 bases; bases with no gene match: 9. The germline V gene encodes CDR1 SEHNR and CDR2 FQNEAQ (reference sequence). The CDR3 is CASSSLGDRANSPLHF. The CDR3, as DNA: TGTGCCAGCAGCTCCCTGGGGGACAGAGCTAATTCACCCCTCCACTTT.

The rearrangement joins TRBV19 to TRBJ2-2; 11 positions match TRBD1. Germline trimming cut 5 bases from V and 7 bases from J; bases unmatched to any gene: 6. The CDR3 is 15 residues long. Germline CDR1 LNHDA, CDR2 SQIVND (reference sequence). CDR3 sequence reads: CASSSGQGAGGELFF. The CDR3 DNA is TGTGCCAGTAGTTCCGGACAGGGGGCTGGCGGGGAGCTGTTTTTT. The whole variable domain, remainder taken from reference TRBV19 and TRBJ2-2, is DGGITQSPKYLFRKEGQNVTLSCEQNLNHDAMYWYRQDPGQGLRLIYYSQIVNDFQKGDIAEGYSVSREKKESFPLTVTSAQKNPTAFYLCASSSGQGAGGELFFGEGSRLTVL.

The chain links TRBV7-2 to TRBJ2-5; weak D call: TRBD2 (7 bases). Germline V gene sequence: CDR1 SGHTA, CDR2 FQGNSA. The CDR3 covers 14 residues. Trimming shortened V by 0 bases and J by 5 bases, and 10 bases separated the two germline ends. The CDR3 region has the DNA TGTGCCAGCAGCTTAGCTGCGGGGGCGGAGACCCAGTACTTC. It encodes CASSLAAGAETQYF.

This chain joins TRBV2 and TRBJ2-7, with TRBD2 matching over 13 bases. The V and J ends lost 9 bases and 5 bases, in that order; junction bases with no gene match: 7. Germline V gives CDR1 SNHLY, CDR2 FYNNEI. The CDR3 covers 14 residues. The CDR3 loop reads CASRTSGGSNEQYF. In DNA form, the CDR3 reads TGTGCCAGTCGGACTAGCGGGGGAAGTAACGAGCAGTACTTC.

V is TRBV11-1 and J is TRBJ1-1; D may be TRBD1 (5 bases). Trimming shortened V by 5 bases and J by 4 bases, and 20 bases separated the two germline ends. The germline gives CDR1 SGHAT, CDR2 FQDESV (reference sequence). The CDR3 has 16 residues. CDR3 bases: TGTGCCAGCAGCCACCGGAGACTCGTGAGGGGCACTGAAGCTTTCTTT. Translating it yields CASSHRRLVRGTEAFF.

The chain links TRBV2 to TRBJ1-2, with D perhaps matching TRBD1 (5 bases). The CDR3 covers 12 residues. The germline gives CDR1 SNHLY, CDR2 FYNNEI. Trimming took off 8 bases at V and 6 bases at J, with 13 bases between the two ends. CDR3 sequence reads: CASGVQGDGYTF. CDR3 DNA sequence: TGTGCCAGCGGGGTGCAGGGCGATGGCTACACCTTC. The full variable domain, with the rest looked up from reference TRBV2 and TRBJ1-2, is EPEVTQTPSHQVTQMGQEVILRCVPISNHLYFYWYRQILGQKVEFLVSFYNNEISEKSEIFDDQFSVERPDGSNFTLKIRSTKLEDSAMYFCASGVQGDGYTFGSGTRLTVV.

The chain recombines TRBV5-1 with TRBJ1-6; D possibly corresponds to TRBD1 (5 bases). V lost 4 bases, J lost 5 bases, and 10 bases lay in between. The germline CDR1 and CDR2 sequences are SGHRS and YFSETQ. The CDR3 is made up of 14 amino acids. In nucleotides, the CDR3 is TGCGCCAGCAGCAGGGACGGCAATAATTCACCCCTCCACTTT. This codes for CASSRDGNNSPLHF. The full variable domain, in which reference TRBV5-1 and TRBJ1-6 provide the parts outside the CDR3, is KAGVTQTPRYLIKTRGQQVTLSCSPISGHRSVSWYQQTPGQGLQFLFEYFSETQRNKGNFPGRFSGRQFSNSRSEMNVSTLELGDSALYLCASSRDGNNSPLHFGNGTRLTVT.

This clone occurred once. CDR3 in amino acids: CASSPRDSGDEQFF. For the CDR3, the DNA is TGTGCCAGCAGCCCGCGGGACAGTGGGGATGAGCAGTTCTTC. The genes are TRBV27 and TRBJ2-1, with D possibly being TRBD1 (7 bases). Looked up from germline, CDR1 is MNHEY and CDR2 is SMNVEV (reference sequence). Trimming stripped 6 bases from V and 8 bases from J, with 17 bases between. The CDR3 totals 14 residues.

The chain uses TRBV6-6 and TRBJ2-7; 9 nucleotides agree with TRBD2. The V and J ends lost 5 bases and 2 bases, in that order; junction bases with no gene match: 7. The CDR3 is 15 residues long. From germline, CDR1 is MNHNY and CDR2 SVGAGI (reference sequence). CDR3 loop: CASSESSGGTYEQYF. CDR3 sequence (DNA): TGTGCCAGCAGTGAGAGTAGCGGGGGAACCTACGAGCAGTACTTC.

This clone was detected once. The chain joins TRBV4-1 to TRBJ2-7; D possibly corresponds to TRBD2 (5 bases). V lost 1 base and J lost 1, with 11 bases in between. The germline V gene encodes CDR1 MGHRA and CDR2 YSYEKL. CDR3 length: 15 amino acids. This CDR3 reads CASSQVHPGSYEQYF. The CDR3 region has the DNA TGCGCCAGCAGCCAAGTCCACCCGGGGTCCTACGAGCAGTACTTC.

The rearrangement links TRBV10-3 to TRBJ1-2, with TRBD1 as a possible D gene (5 bases). V lost 6 bases to trimming and J lost 0 bases, with 26 bases between them. Germline-derived CDR1 and CDR2 are ENHRY and SYGVKD. The CDR3 sequence is 19 residues long. Written as DNA, the CDR3 is TGTGCCATCAGGACACACCTCGGTTCGGGGAGGGGTTCTAACTATGGCTACACCTTC. It is translated as CAIRTHLGSGRGSNYGYTF.

This chain uses TRBV5-1 with TRBJ1-6; D uncertain. Trimming cost V 0 bases and J 0 bases, with 10 bases left between them. Germline-derived CDR1 and CDR2 are SGHRS and YFSETQ. The length of the CDR3 is 17 residues. CDR3 loop: CASSLVSLGSYNSPLHF. The CDR3 DNA sequence: TGCGCCAGCAGCTTGGTTAGTTTGGGCTCCTATAATTCACCCCTCCACTTT.

This clone has more than one count but fewer than ten. The rearrangement links TRBV7-6 to TRBJ1-6; D possibly corresponds to TRBD1 (6 bases). The CDR3 loop spans 16 amino acids. Trimming stripped 1 base from V and 5 bases from J, with 12 bases between. Germline CDR1 and CDR2: SGHVS and FNYEAQ. The CDR3 loop is CASSLGPPGDNSPLHF. The CDR3 region has the DNA TGTGCCAGCAGCTTAGGCCCCCCAGGGGATAATTCACCCCTCCACTTT.